This paragraph covers one T cell receptor (beta chain) sequence. The junction had 8 bases not matched to a gene; V was cut back by 8 bases and J by 6 bases. CDR1 is SNHLY and CDR2 is FYNNEI in the germline V gene. The CDR3 loop spans 14 amino acids. The data originate from a study of blood T cell repertoires in COVID-19. Study in general: Samples of COVID-19 (acute and convalescent) were obtained from the United States, Italy and Spain. Sources were T cells, B-cell-depleted T cells, or PBMCs; the material itself was cDNA or gDNA.

Per the original methods: Quantification of nucleated cells was approximated via reference gene primer amplification. Here immunoSEQ multiplex PCR was the method, and the copy in TCRdb shows in-frame clones only, minus some. V and J calls and clone size follow that table, whereas D and trimming were derived from the DNA. Of tens of thousands of clones listed, roughly 80% were seen once; the top ten hold around 20%. Sequences were obtained from peripheral blood. This receptor was identified in a man aged 55-75 years with acute or convalescent COVID-19. V gene TRBV2 combines with J gene TRBJ2-4; 9 positions agree with TRBD2. The CDR3 region has the DNA TGTGCCAGCCAGACTAGCGGCCCGACAAACATTCAGTACTTC. As protein: CASQTSGPTNIQYF.